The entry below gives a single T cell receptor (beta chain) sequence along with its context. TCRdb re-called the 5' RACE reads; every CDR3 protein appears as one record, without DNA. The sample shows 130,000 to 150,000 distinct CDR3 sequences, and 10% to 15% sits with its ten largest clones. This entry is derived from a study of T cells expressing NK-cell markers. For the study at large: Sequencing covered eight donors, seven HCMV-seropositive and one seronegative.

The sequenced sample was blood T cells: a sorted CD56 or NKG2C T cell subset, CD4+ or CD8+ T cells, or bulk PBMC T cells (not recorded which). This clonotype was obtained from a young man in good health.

This chain's CDR3 is CASSHPSGTLEFF. V and J are TRBV5-4 and TRBJ2-1; TCRdb selects TRBD1, and the lack of DNA leaves this call unchecked. Germline values: CDR1 SGHNT, CDR2 YYREEE (reference sequence). This CDR3 is 13 amino acids long. Full variable domain (missing parts from reference TRBV5-4 and TRBJ2-1): ETGVTQSPTHLIKTRGQQVTLRCSSQSGHNTVSWYQQALGQGPQFIFQYYREEENGRGNFPPRFSGLQFPNYSSELNVNALELDDSALYLCASSHPSGTLEFFGPGTRLTVL.